This T cell receptor beta chain was captured in a study of beta chain features in type 1 diabetes (dated 2018 in TCRdb). For the wider study: No differences in mean age, gender distribution, total cell number or subset yield were found between patients and healthy donors. Naive and central memory subsets were obtained from all 30 or so donors, but regulatory and stem cell-like memory subsets were isolated from only 8 patients and roughly 8 healthy donors. The study compared the TCRB repertoires of sorted circulating CD4+ T cell subsets in recently diagnosed type 1 diabetes patients with those in matched healthy donors. A total of roughly 100,000,000 sorted cells were examined across all samples, and the number of cells per subset was strongly correlated with RNA yield. Study-level results and caveats: A moderate but significant shortening of TCRB CDR3 length was observed in type 1 diabetes patients in all four CD4+ subsets. At VDJ recombination sites, patients with type 1 diabetes made fewer insertions and deleted more nucleotides, a pattern implying thymic rearrangement abnormalities. Because cDNA was sequenced instead of genomic DNA, highly expressing activated cells could be over-represented, though the groups showed no difference in activation or CD3 levels. Only small numbers of individuals were included in the HLA sub-analyses, which left unresolved whether HLA type had any influence on TCRB rearrangement. Shorter templates might be favored by PCR, yet because patient and control samples were amplified and corrected together, any such skew would affect both groups equally. Naive, central memory and regulatory TCRB repertoires appeared to be more similar among patients than among healthy donors.

This clone has just a few counts. Its antigen is currently not known. Per-base quality was not reported, and no clone a single base away is much larger than it. From each donor, a single peripheral blood sample of 100 to 150 mL on average was drawn into heparinised tubes. Using a panel that included CD45RO, CCR7, CD25, CD127, CD95 and CD27, naive, central memory, regulatory and stem cell-like memory CD4+ T cells were sorted on a BD FACSAria II. Every sorted population had a purity above 95%. Right away, PBMCs were isolated by Lymphoprep density gradient centrifugation and were stained directly, with no culture step. To minimize batch effects, samples were stained and sorted in pairs, one healthy donor with one patient per experiment. Including the terminal cysteine and phenylalanine, the CDR3 comprises 12 residues. The only DNA kept is the CDR3, 36 bases in frame from the first base. According to the germline V gene (reference sequence), CDR1 reads GTSNPN and CDR2 reads SVGIG. The V end loses 2 bases and the J end loses 6 bases, and a stretch of 11 bases separates them.

The entire amount of isolated RNA was reverse transcribed using the High Capacity cDNA Reverse Transcription Kit, so the sequenced TCRB transcripts were expressed ones. Naive, central memory and regulatory T cell samples underwent deep immunoSEQ sequencing, averaging around 4 million total reads per sample. After sorted cells were lysed in RLT buffer, RNA was extracted with DNase-treated RNeasy Micro or Mini kits, with the choice depending on cell number. To prevent cross-contamination, every cell subset was processed on its own, while patient and healthy donor samples were processed together. The immunoSEQ multiplex PCR was used to amplify TCRB sequences from cDNA, yielding 87-bp fragments that span the CDR3 region. Sequencing of the amplicons was performed on the Illumina HiSeq platform. The source study handled its data this way. Synthetic template baselines were used to correct PCR bias computationally, reads within Hamming distance 2 were collapsed together, and singletons that could not be merged were discarded. By aligning reads against IMGT, V, D and J genes, CDR3 length, and insertions or deletions at six rearrangement sites were assigned. Within each subset, clonotype counts were normalized to sorted cell number, after which true diversity and Gini coefficients were computed with the tcR R package. Repertoire sharing was quantified using the overlap coefficient calculated on TCRB nucleotide sequences. TCRdb took this table from immuneACCESS and kept in-frame rearrangements with V and J called. Such tables lack part of the clones; where checked against another copy, unresolved V genes explain under half of the gap, and the rest is unexplained. The V and J calls and clone size come from that table; D and trimming were worked out from the DNA. Across this sample there are about 160,000 clones, with less than 9.5% seen only once. Approximately 0.69% of the sample rests with the top ten.

Sequencing was done on a sample of central memory CD4+ T cells from blood. The chain was built from TRBV30 and TRBJ2-7; a weak D assignment points to TRBD1 (6 bases agree). This receptor was identified in a man aged 18 to 30 in good health. The CDR3 here reads CAWSRQGTEQYF. The DNA is TGTGCCTGGAGTAGGCAGGGGACCGAGCAGTACTTC.